This TCR beta chain was profiled in a study of blood T cell repertoires in COVID-19. Turning to the study itself: From the United States, Italy and Spain came samples of acute and convalescent COVID-19.

Across about two dozen US areas, participants ranged in age from about 18 to 89 years. Each exposed participant met a COVID-19 case in the 2 weeks preceding study entry. Clones were sequenced by immunoSEQ multiplex PCR, and TCRdb holds only the in-frame ones, with some missing. The table lists 150,000 to 200,000 clones, 84% of them singletons. Sequenced sample: PBMCs or T cells enriched from blood (not recorded which). This TCR was recovered from a woman in her thirties who had been exposed to COVID-19.

The CDR3 nucleotides read TGCGCCAGCAGACACGACGGACAGGGAGTTAATGAAAAACTGTTTTTT. Translated: CASRHDGQGVNEKLFF. V usage is TRBV4-1 and J usage is TRBJ1-4, with TRBD1 matching over 8 bases. The CDR3 has 16 amino acids. Germline-derived CDR1 and CDR2 are MGHRA and YSYEKL. J was trimmed by 4 bases and V by 6 bases; bases with no gene match: 10.